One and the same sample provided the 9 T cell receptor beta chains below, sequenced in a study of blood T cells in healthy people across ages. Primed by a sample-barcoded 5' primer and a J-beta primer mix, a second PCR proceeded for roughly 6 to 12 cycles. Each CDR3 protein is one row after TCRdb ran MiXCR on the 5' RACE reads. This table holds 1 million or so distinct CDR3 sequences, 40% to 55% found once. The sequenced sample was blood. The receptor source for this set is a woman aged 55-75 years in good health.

CDR3 nucleotide sequence: TGTGCCACCAGCAGAGATCCAGCGGGAGGTTTCCAAGAGACCCAGTACTTC. Translation gives CATSRDPAGGFQETQYF. This rearrangement joins TRBV15 to TRBJ2-5, with TRBD2 identical over 9 bases. The length of the CDR3 is 17 residues. With V trimmed by 0 bases and J by 1 base, 6 bases remained unmatched. Germline V gene sequence: CDR1 LNHNV, CDR2 YYDKDF (reference sequence).

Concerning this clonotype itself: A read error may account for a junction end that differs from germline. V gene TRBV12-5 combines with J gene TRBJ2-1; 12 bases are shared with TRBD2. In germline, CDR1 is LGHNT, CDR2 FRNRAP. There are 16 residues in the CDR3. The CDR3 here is CVSGLRTSGIGNEQFF. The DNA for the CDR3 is TGTGTTAGTGGTTTGAGGACTAGCGGGATTGGCAATGAGCAGTTCTTC. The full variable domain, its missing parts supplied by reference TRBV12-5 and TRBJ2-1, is DARVTQTPRHKVTEMGQEVTMRCQPILGHNTVFWYRQTMMQGLELLAYFRNRAPLDDSGMPKDRFSAEMPDATLATLKIQPSEPRDSAVYFCVSGLRTSGIGNEQFFGPGTRLTVL.

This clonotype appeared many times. CDR3 in amino acids: CASSQEKRAVGGRWAYEQYF. CDR3 DNA sequence: TGTGCCAGCAGCCAAGAGAAGAGGGCAGTCGGGGGGAGATGGGCCTACGAGCAGTACTTC. The V gene is TRBV4-2, the J gene TRBJ2-7; 7 nucleotides match TRBD2. The length of the CDR3 is 20 residues. Germline-derived CDR1 and CDR2 are LGHNA and YNFKEQ. Trimming at V came to 0 bases and at J to 2 bases, leaving 19 bases not matched to a gene.

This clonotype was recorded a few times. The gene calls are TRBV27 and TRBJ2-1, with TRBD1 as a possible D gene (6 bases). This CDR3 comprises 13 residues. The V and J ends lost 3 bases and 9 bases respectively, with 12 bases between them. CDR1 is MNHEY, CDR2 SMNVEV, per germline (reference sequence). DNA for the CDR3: TGTGCCAGCAGTTTGGACAGATCAAGTGAGCAGTTCTTC. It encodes CASSLDRSSEQFF.

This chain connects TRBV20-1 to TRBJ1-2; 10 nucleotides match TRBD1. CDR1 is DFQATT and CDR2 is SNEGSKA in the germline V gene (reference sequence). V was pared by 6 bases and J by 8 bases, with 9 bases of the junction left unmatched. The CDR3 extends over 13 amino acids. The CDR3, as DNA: TGCAGTGCGGGGACAGGGGTCAGTTTCGGCTACACCTTC. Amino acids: CSAGTGVSFGYTF.

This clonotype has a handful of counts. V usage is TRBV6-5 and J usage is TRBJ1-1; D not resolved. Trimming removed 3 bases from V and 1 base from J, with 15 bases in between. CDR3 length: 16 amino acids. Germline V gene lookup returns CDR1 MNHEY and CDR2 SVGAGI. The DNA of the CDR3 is TGTGCCAGCAGTTATCCCCAGACTAAGAGGAACACTGAAGCTTTCTTT. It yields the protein CASSYPQTKRNTEAFF.

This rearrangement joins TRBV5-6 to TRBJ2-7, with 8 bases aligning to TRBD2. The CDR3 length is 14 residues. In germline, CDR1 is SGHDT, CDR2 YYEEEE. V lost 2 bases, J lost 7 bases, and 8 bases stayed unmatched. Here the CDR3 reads CASSLTGGPEEQYF. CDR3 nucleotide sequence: TGTGCCAGCAGCTTAACGGGAGGGCCAGAAGAGCAGTACTTC.

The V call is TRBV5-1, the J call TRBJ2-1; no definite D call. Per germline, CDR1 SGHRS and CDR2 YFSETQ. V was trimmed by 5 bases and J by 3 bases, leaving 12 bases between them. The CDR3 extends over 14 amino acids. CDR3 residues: CASSPGVYYNEQFF. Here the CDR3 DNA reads TGCGCCAGCAGTCCTGGGGTTTACTACAATGAGCAGTTCTTC.

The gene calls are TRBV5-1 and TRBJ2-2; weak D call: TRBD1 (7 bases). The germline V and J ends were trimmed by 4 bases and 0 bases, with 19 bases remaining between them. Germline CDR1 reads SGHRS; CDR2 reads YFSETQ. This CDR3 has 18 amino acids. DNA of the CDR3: TGCGCCAGCAGCCCGGAGGGGGCCCAGGGAACGAACACCGGGGAGCTGTTTTTT. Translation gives CASSPEGAQGTNTGELFF.